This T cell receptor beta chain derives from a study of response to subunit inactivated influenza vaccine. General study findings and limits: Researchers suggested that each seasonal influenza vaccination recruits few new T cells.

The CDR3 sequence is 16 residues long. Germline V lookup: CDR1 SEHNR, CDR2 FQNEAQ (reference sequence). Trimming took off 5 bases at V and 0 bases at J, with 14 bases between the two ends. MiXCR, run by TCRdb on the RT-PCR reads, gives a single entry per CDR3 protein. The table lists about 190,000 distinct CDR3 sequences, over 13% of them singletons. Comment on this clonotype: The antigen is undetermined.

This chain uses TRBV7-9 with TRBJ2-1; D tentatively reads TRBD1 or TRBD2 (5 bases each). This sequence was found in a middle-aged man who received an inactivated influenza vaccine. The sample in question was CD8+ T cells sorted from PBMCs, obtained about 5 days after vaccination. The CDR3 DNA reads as TGTGCCAGCAGCCCCGAGGCCGGGGCCTCCTACAATGAGCAGTTCTTC. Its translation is CASSPEAGASYNEQFF.